This passage covers 22 T cell receptor beta chains from one sample sequenced in a study of identical twins. Using its own MiXCR run on the 5' RACE reads, TCRdb lists one record per CDR3 protein. The sample has approximately 600,000 distinct CDR3 sequences, roughly 9.5% seen once. This sample also appeared in a second study, on yellow fever vaccine responses in identical twins.

The sample comprised PBMCs. The receptors originated from a woman under 30 in good health.

The genes are TRBV29-1 and TRBJ2-7, with 8 nucleotides matching TRBD1. Germline CDR1 SQVTM, CDR2 ANQGSEA. The V and J ends lost 7 bases and 4 bases, in that order; junction bases with no gene match: 6. This CDR3 region has 12 residues. CDR3 nucleotide sequence: TGCAGCGGCGCCGGGACAGGATACGAGCAGTACTTC. Translated, it gives CSGAGTGYEQYF.

This clonotype was found a few times. The chain carries TRBV5-1 and TRBJ2-1; D might be TRBD1 (6 bases). Germline lookup yields CDR1 SGHRS and CDR2 YFSETQ. This CDR3 region has 13 residues. The ends were cut back, 7 bases at V and 5 bases at J, with 13 bases in the middle. The CDR3 protein is CASQLTGNNEQFF. The CDR3 DNA sequence: TGCGCCAGCCAACTTACAGGGAACAATGAGCAGTTCTTC. Full variable domain (outside the CDR3, taken from reference TRBV5-1 and TRBJ2-1): KAGVTQTPRYLIKTRGQQVTLSCSPISGHRSVSWYQQTPGQGLQFLFEYFSETQRNKGNFPGRFSGRQFSNSRSEMNVSTLELGDSALYLCASQLTGNNEQFFGPGTRLTVL.

This clonotype has a handful of counts. The V gene is TRBV12-5, the J gene TRBJ2-2; D is undetermined. V was cut by 1 base and J by 1 base, with 4 bases left in between. The V gene's germline CDR1 is LGHNT and CDR2 FRNRAP. CDR3 length: 14 amino acids. The CDR3 protein is CASGLGGNTGELFF. The CDR3 nucleotides are TGTGCTAGTGGTTTGGGCGGGAACACCGGGGAGCTGTTTTTT.

This clonotype has just one count. The chain recombines TRBV5-4 with TRBJ2-5, with unresolved D. The germline V and J ends were trimmed by 6 bases and 0 bases, with 12 bases remaining between them. The CDR3 length is 14 residues. CDR1 and CDR2 from the germline V gene are SGHNT and YYREEE (reference sequence). CDR3 DNA: TGTGCCAGCACCCAGAGGACCAACCAAGAGACCCAGTACTTC. The encoded protein is CASTQRTNQETQYF.

Concerning this clonotype: A read error is possible here, since a much larger clone lies one base away. V gene TRBV6-2 or TRBV6-3 combines with J gene TRBJ2-1; D not resolved. V lost 5 bases, J lost 10 bases, and 9 bases lay in between. This CDR3 contains 11 residues. Germline lookup yields CDR1 MNHEY and CDR2 SVGEGT. The CDR3 coding sequence is TGTGCCAGCAGTCGGTGGGAAGAGCAGTTCTTC. Protein product: CASSRWEEQFF.

The chain joins TRBV6-1 to TRBJ2-7; unclear D gene. The V and J ends lost 1 base and 2 bases respectively, with 6 bases between them. The CDR3 runs to 13 residues. Germline values: CDR1 MNHNS, CDR2 SASEGT. DNA for the CDR3: TGTGCCAGCAGTGAAGATTTCCCCTACGAGCAGTACTTC. The encoded protein is CASSEDFPYEQYF.

V is TRBV28 and J is TRBJ2-2; TRBD1 is a possible D gene (5 bases). From germline, CDR1 is MDHEN and CDR2 SYDVKM. The CDR3 has 16 amino acids. V was trimmed by 2 bases and J by 4 bases, leaving 14 bases between them. CDR3 loop: CASSLTQGIGTGELFF. DNA of the CDR3: TGTGCCAGCAGTTTAACTCAGGGTATCGGCACCGGGGAGCTGTTTTTT. Complete variable domain (other parts from reference TRBV28 and TRBJ2-2): DVKVTQSSRYLVKRTGEKVFLECVQDMDHENMFWYRQDPGLGLRLIYFSYDVKMKEKGDIPEGYSVSREKKERFSLILESASTNQTSMYLCASSLTQGIGTGELFFGEGSRLTVL.

This clonotype was counted at least ten times. This chain joins TRBV7-8 and TRBJ2-5; weak D call: TRBD2 (5 bases). The CDR3 has 18 residues. Germline CDR1 is SGHVS and CDR2 is FQNEAQ. V was clipped by 1 base and J by 0 bases, with 18 bases between them. The CDR3 sequence: CASSLGEPGVRYQETQYF. In nucleotides, the CDR3 is TGTGCCAGCAGCTTAGGGGAGCCGGGTGTTCGGTACCAAGAGACCCAGTACTTC.

In its sample, this clonotype was seen a few times. The CDR3 is CASSQAARPYEQYF. The CDR3 DNA follows: TGTGCCAGCAGCCAAGCAGCGCGGCCCTACGAGCAGTACTTC. V is TRBV3-1 and J is TRBJ2-7; unclear D gene. V was clipped by 1 base and J by 2 bases, with 9 bases between them. CDR1 and CDR2 from the germline V gene are LGHDT and YNNKEL (reference sequence). The CDR3 runs to 14 residues.

The chain combines TRBV12-3 or TRBV12-4 with TRBJ1-5; D gene ambiguous. V lost 6 bases and J 7 bases, leaving 13 bases between the germline ends. CDR3 length: 13 residues. The CDR3, as DNA: TGTGCCAGCAGGTATACAGAAACCCAGCCCCAGCATTTT. Translating gives CASRYTETQPQHF.

This clonotype appeared many times. The chain combines TRBV7-3 with TRBJ2-1; the match to TRBD2 covers 12 bases. The CDR3 sequence is 15 residues long. J lost 4 bases, V lost 4 bases, and 2 bases had no gene match. Germline CDR1 is SGHTA and CDR2 is FQGTGA. The CDR3 loop is CASSSGLAGYNEQFF. CDR3 in DNA: TGTGCCAGCAGCTCCGGACTAGCGGGATACAATGAGCAGTTCTTC.

This clonotype was seen only a few times. This rearrangement joins TRBV7-2 to TRBJ2-1, with a tentative D call TRBD2 (6 bases). CDR1 SGHTA and CDR2 FQGNSA come from the germline V gene. This CDR3 is built from 15 residues. Between the trimmed V and J ends, which lost 5 bases and 6 bases, there was a span of 17 bases. The DNA for the CDR3 is TGTGCCAGCAGCCGGGGATGGGCCGGGGGCAATGAGCAGTTCTTC. It encodes CASSRGWAGGNEQFF.

CDR3 in amino acids: CASSPGLAGVAEQFF. For the CDR3, the DNA is TGTGCCAGCAGTCCCGGACTAGCGGGGGTAGCTGAGCAGTTCTTC. The rearrangement links TRBV5-5 to TRBJ2-1, with 13 positions matching TRBD2. The CDR3 covers 15 residues. Per the germline V gene, CDR1 is SGHKS and CDR2 is YYEKEE (reference sequence). V was pared by 5 bases and J by 9 bases, with 8 bases of the junction left unmatched.

This clonotype was recorded a few times. The chain links TRBV11-2 to TRBJ2-3; D unclear. Germline values: CDR1 SGHAT, CDR2 FQNNGV. V gave up 3 bases and J gave up 5 bases, with 9 bases separating them. The CDR3 contains 13 residues. CDR3 sequence: CASSFFRIDTQYF. The CDR3 DNA follows: TGTGCCAGCAGCTTTTTTCGCATAGATACGCAGTATTTT.

There are a few counts of this clonotype. The V call is TRBV14, the J call TRBJ2-7, with unresolved D. Trimming removed 3 bases from V and 5 bases from J, with 2 bases in between. Looked up from germline, CDR1 is SGHDN and CDR2 is FVKESK. This CDR3 has 10 residues. The DNA for the CDR3 is TGTGCCAGCAGCCACCACGAGCAGTACTTC. This codes for CASSHHEQYF.

This clonotype has ten or more counts. The chain combines TRBV12-3 or TRBV12-4 with TRBJ2-1; 8 bases map to TRBD2. Trimming removed 4 bases from V and 5 bases from J; junction bases left unmatched: 4. The CDR3 covers 14 residues. CDR3 nucleotides: TGTGCCAGCAGTTCGCTAGCGGGTAACAATGAGCAGTTCTTC. It encodes CASSSLAGNNEQFF.

The J gene is TRBJ1-1, the V gene TRBV2; unclear D gene. V was pared by 6 bases and J by 1 base, with 15 bases between. The CDR3 has 15 residues. Per germline, CDR1 SNHLY and CDR2 FYNNEI. DNA for the CDR3: TGTGCCAGCAGGGCGGGCCTTGAAGGGAACACTGAAGCTTTCTTT. It translates to CASRAGLEGNTEAFF.

This clonotype has a single count. The J gene is TRBJ2-5, the V gene TRBV10-3; a weak D match, TRBD2 (5 bases). The germline CDR1 and CDR2 sequences are ENHRY and SYGVKD. The CDR3 is 14 residues long. The ends were cut back, 0 bases at V and 5 bases at J, with 10 bases in the middle. The CDR3 spells CAISESSTGETQYF. In nucleotides, the CDR3 is TGTGCCATCAGTGAGTCGTCGACGGGGGAGACCCAGTACTTC.

V is TRBV6-6 and J is TRBJ2-5; D not certain. The CDR3 is 13 residues long. The V gene's germline CDR1 is MNHNY and CDR2 SVGAGI (reference sequence). V lost 0 bases and J 3 bases, leaving 5 bases between the germline ends. In DNA form, the CDR3 reads TGTGCCAGCAGTTACTCAAGGGAAGAGACCCAGTACTTC. It specifies CASSYSREETQYF.

This clonotype was detected a few times. The gene calls are TRBV6-1 and TRBJ1-1; no definite D call. Looked up from germline, CDR1 is MNHNS and CDR2 is SASEGT. V was trimmed by 9 bases and J by 0 bases, leaving 20 bases between them. This CDR3 has 16 residues. Written as DNA, the CDR3 is TGTGCCAGTCTGGGAAGGTCCGGCCGTCTGAACACTGAAGCTTTCTTT. It encodes CASLGRSGRLNTEAFF.

This clonotype was observed a handful of times. This chain links TRBV3-1 with TRBJ2-7; D gene ambiguous. V was trimmed by 4 bases and J by 3 bases, leaving 10 bases between them. This CDR3 is built from 13 residues. CDR1 is LGHDT, CDR2 YNNKEL, per germline (reference sequence). This CDR3 is CASSRSPGYEQYF. The DNA for the CDR3 is TGTGCCAGCAGCCGTAGCCCAGGCTACGAGCAGTACTTC.

The V call is TRBV5-1, the J call TRBJ2-5; a possible D gene is TRBD2 (6 bases). V was trimmed by 4 bases and J by 2 bases, leaving 15 bases between them. Germline V gene sequence: CDR1 SGHRS, CDR2 YFSETQ. The CDR3 consists of 15 residues. The CDR3 nucleotides are TGCGCCAGCAGCCCCGCCGCGGGGATTCAAGAGACCCAGTACTTC. Translating it yields CASSPAAGIQETQYF.